This T cell receptor (beta chain) was sequenced in a study of cytomegalovirus exposure and HLA in healthy donors. Germline CDR1 reads SNHLY; CDR2 reads FYNNEI. The CDR3 loop spans 14 amino acids. Losses at the gene ends were 6 bases for V and 7 bases for J; bases not matched to a gene: 3. As to this clone: Its specificity is not known.

Use of 60 Vbeta and 13 Jbeta primers characterized the PCR. Sequencing was performed with immunoSEQ multiplex PCR; in TCRdb, only in-frame clones are kept and a portion is missing. Altogether about 180,000 clones are present, over 70% being singletons, with the ten largest covering more than 5.5%. General observations from the study: Some TCR beta chains (roughly 160 of them) were listed as cytomegalovirus-associated. CMV serostatus was the only immune exposure information that was available. When a later analysis was performed, an Asian-associated ancestry cluster reportedly had fewer N-insertions than the approximately 700-donor mean. In a later analysis, specific HLA alleles were associated with under 20,000 TCR beta sequences at a 0.05 false discovery rate.

This clonotype originated in a man aged 35-49 years in good health and CMV-seronegative. The sequenced sample was PBMCs. V and J are TRBV2 and TRBJ2-2; 12 bases line up with TRBD1. CDR3 amino acids: CASRGQGAIGELFF. The CDR3 nucleotides are TGTGCCAGCAGGGGACAGGGGGCAATCGGGGAGCTGTTTTTT.